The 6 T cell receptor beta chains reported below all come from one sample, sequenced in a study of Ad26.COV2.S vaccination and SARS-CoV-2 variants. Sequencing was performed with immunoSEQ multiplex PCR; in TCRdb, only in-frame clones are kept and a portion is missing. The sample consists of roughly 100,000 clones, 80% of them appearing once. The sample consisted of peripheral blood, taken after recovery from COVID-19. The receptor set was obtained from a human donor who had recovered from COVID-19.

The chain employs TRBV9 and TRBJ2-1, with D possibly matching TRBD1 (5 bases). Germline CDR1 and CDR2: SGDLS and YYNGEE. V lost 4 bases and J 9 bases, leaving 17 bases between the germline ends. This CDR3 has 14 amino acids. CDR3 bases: TGTGCCAGCAGCCCAGGGCAGGGTCGGGTTGAGCAGTTCTTC. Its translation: CASSPGQGRVEQFF.

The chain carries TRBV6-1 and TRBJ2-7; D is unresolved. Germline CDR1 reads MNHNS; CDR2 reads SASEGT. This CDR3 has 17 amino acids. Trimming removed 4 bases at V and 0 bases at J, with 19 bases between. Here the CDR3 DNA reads TGTGCCAGCAGTGCTATCTTACAGAAGGTAGACTCCTACGAGCAGTACTTC. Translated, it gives CASSAILQKVDSYEQYF.

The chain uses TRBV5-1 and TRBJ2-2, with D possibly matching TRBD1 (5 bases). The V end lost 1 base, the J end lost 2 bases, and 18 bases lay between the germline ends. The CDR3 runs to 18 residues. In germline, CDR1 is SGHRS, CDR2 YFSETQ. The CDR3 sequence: CASSLFSGPNRNTGELFF. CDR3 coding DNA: TGCGCCAGCAGCTTGTTTTCAGGGCCTAACCGAAACACCGGGGAGCTGTTTTTT.

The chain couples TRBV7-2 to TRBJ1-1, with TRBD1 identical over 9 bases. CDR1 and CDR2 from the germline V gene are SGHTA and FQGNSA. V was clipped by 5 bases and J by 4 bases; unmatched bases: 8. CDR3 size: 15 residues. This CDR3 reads CASSPTGGWGTEAFF. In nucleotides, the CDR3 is TGTGCCAGCAGCCCCACAGGGGGCTGGGGCACTGAAGCTTTCTTT.

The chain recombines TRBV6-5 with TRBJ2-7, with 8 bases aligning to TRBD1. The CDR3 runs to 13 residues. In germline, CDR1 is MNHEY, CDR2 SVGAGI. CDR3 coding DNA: TGTTCAGTCAGGGGGCTGGGGGGCTACGAGCAGTACTTC. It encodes CSVRGLGGYEQYF.

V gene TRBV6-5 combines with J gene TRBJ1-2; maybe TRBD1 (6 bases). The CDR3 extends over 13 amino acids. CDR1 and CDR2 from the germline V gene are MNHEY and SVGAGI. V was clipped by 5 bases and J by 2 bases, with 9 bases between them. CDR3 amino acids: CASSRQVNYGYTF. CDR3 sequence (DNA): TGTGCCAGCAGTCGACAGGTCAACTATGGCTACACCTTC.